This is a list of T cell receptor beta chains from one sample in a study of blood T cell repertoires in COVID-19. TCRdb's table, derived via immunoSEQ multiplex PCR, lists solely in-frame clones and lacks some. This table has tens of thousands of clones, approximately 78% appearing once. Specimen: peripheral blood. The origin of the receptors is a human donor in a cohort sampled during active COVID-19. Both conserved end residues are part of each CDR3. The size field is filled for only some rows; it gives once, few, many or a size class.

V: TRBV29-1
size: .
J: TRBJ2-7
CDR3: CSVAGTGGSYEQYF

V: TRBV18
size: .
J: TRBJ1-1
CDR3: CASSPRGPGTEAFF

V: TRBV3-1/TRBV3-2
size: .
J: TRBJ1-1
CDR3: CASSQAGVGTEAFF

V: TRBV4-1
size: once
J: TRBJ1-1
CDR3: CASSQPWTGNTEAFF

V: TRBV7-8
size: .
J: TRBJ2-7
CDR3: CASSSLAMGGEQYF

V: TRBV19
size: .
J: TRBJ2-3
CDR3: CASTPAGRKGTDTQYF

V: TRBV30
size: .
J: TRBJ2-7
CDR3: CAWKGTGFGEQYF

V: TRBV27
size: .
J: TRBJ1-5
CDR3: CASRPGTVSNQPQHF

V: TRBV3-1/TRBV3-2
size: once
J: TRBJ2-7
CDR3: CASSQGGEQYF

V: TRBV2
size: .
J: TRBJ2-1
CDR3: CASRTSGSSYNEQFF

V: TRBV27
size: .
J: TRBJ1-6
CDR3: CASSLEGGFKSPLHF

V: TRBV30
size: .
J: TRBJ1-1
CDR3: CAWSGAPGVGAFF

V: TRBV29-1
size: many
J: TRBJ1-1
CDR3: CSVLNSMNTEAFF

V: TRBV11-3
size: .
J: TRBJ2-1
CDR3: CASSLPSTNEQFF

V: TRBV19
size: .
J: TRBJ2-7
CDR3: CASSSLAGSYEQYF

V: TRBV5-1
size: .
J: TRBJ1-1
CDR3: CASSSTPQTGLNTEAFF

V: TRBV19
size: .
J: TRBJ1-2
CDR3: CASSIGVVGAYGYTF

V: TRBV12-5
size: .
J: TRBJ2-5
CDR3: CASALAGEETQYF

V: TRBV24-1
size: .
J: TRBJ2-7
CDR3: CATSDSSSGGFYEQYF

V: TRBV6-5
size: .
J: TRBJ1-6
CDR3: CASSYRFGGDNSPLHF

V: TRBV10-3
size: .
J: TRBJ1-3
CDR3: CAITFDRAGNTIYF

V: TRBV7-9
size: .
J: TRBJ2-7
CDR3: CASSRGGTYEQYF

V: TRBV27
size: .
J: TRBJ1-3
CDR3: CASSYLPKTASGNTIYF

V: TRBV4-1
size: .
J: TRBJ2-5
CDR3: CASSPGTSGGETQYF

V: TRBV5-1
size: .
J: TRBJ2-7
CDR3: CASSLGDRASGEQYF

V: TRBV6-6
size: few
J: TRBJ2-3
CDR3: CASTWTSSTDTQYF

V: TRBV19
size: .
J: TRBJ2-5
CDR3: CASSVQVQETQYF

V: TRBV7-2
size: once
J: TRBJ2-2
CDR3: CASSLATPRGTGELFF

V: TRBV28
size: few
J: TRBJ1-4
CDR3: CASRGAGGAANEKLFF

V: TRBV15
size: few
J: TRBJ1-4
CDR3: CATSRTRDRNEKLFF

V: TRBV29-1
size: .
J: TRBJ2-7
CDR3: CSVDSPSNEQYF

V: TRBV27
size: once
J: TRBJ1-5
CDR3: CASSPTRINQPQHF

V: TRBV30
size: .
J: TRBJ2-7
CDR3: CAWSLSPNSGYEQYF

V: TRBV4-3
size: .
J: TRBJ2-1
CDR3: CASSPAGASESSYNEQFF

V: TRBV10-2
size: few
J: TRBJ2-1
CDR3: CASSGGGTSGRDNEQFF

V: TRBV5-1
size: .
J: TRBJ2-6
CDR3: CASSYNLATRSGANVLTF

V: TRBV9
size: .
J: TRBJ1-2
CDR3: CASSVDGVPGVYGYTF

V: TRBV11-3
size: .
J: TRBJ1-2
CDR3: CASSSRDRGFGYGYTF

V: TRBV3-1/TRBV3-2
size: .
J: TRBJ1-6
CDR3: CASSQGSGFYSPLHF

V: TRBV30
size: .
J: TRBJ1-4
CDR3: CAWSTRTGDNEKLFF

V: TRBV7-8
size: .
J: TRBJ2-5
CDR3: CASSPISRVGETQYF

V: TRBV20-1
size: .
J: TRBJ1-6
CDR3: CSASRGTPLHF

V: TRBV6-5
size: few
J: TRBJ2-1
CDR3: CASSDYYNEQFF

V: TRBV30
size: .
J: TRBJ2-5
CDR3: CAWSTGAAETQYF

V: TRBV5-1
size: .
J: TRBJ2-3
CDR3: CASSLFGTGYTDTQYF

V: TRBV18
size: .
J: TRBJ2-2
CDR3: CASSPRDRLNTGELFF

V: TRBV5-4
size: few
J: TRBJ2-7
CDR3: CASSPNRLWKDRDYEQYF

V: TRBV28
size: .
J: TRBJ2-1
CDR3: CASHSGRRGHEQFF

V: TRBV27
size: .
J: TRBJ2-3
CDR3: CASSLGRGSTDTQYF

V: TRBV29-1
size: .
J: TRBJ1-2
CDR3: CSGGTGGYGYTF

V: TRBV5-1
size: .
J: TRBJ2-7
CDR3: CASSLVAGGTYEQYF

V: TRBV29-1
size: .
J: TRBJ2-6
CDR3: CSVEEWTRASGANVLTF

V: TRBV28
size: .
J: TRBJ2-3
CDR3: CASSRAIGTGGFADTQYF

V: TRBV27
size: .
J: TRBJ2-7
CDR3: CASSLTSGPHYEQYF

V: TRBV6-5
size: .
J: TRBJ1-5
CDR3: CASRPDRDQPQHF

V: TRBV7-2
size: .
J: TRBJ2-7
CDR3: CASSLGGSGGTYEQYF

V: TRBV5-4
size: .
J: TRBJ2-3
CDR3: CASSLEGADTQYF

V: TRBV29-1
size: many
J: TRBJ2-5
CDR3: CSVEDSRAGTSQETQYF

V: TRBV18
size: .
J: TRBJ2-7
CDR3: CASSPIPGQGYEQYF

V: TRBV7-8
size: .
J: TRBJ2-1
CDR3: CASSLDSSSYNEQFF